These 20 T cell receptor beta chains share one sample of origin, sequenced in a study of Tregs in tolerant kidney transplant recipients. Sequencing was performed with immunoSEQ multiplex PCR; in TCRdb, only in-frame clones are kept and a portion is missing. The profile shows 90,000 to 120,000 clones, around 89% of them singletons. This material consisted of CD4+ T cells from blood, taken before the transplant. The receptors originated from a human donor who received a combined kidney and bone marrow transplant.

The V gene is TRBV11-2, the J gene TRBJ2-7, with D perhaps matching TRBD2 (5 bases). CDR1 is SGHAT and CDR2 is FQNNGV in the germline V gene. Trimming pared 7 bases from V and 7 bases from J, leaving 20 bases between. This CDR3 has 14 amino acids. The CDR3 DNA reads TGTGCCAGCACCCTTAAACATAGCGTGGGTGAGCAGTACTTC. Residues: CASTLKHSVGEQYF.

The rearrangement uses TRBV7-2 and TRBJ2-5; TRBD1 matches at 11 bases. The CDR3 runs to 14 residues. V trimming: 8 bases; J trimming: 5 bases; junction bases outside the gene matches: 7. The germline V gene has CDR1 SGHTA and CDR2 FQGNSA. CDR3 loop: CASRPDRGRETQYF. The CDR3 coding sequence is TGTGCCAGCCGCCCGGACAGGGGGCGGGAGACCCAGTACTTC.

The V gene is TRBV11-2, the J gene TRBJ2-1, with 10 nucleotides matching TRBD2. The CDR3 has 16 amino acids. With 3 bases clipped from V and 10 bases from J, the junction kept 12 bases outside the gene matches. The germline V gene has CDR1 SGHAT and CDR2 FQNNGV. The CDR3: CASSFQIAGGVKEQFF. In DNA form, the CDR3 reads TGTGCCAGCAGCTTCCAGATAGCGGGGGGTGTCAAGGAGCAGTTCTTC.

This chain connects TRBV16 to TRBJ2-4; D possibly corresponds to TRBD1 (5 bases). The CDR3 loop spans 12 amino acids. CDR1 KGHSY and CDR2 FQNENV come from the germline V gene. Trimming cost V 3 bases and J 10 bases, with 10 bases left between them. DNA of the CDR3: TGTGCCAGCAGCCACGGACCAGGGATTCAGTACTTC. This translates into CASSHGPGIQYF. The complete variable domain, with remaining parts taken from reference TRBV16 and TRBJ2-4, reads GEEVAQTPKHLVRGEGQKAKLYCAPIKGHSYVFWYQQVLKNEFKFLISFQNENVFDETGMPKERFSAKCLPNSPCSLEIQATKLEDSAVYFCASSHGPGIQYFGAGTRLSVL.

The V gene is TRBV5-1, the J gene TRBJ2-5; 14 nucleotides agree with TRBD2. Germline V gives CDR1 SGHRS, CDR2 YFSETQ. With V trimmed by 1 base and J by 5 bases, 7 bases remained unmatched. This CDR3 has 17 residues. The CDR3 bases are TGCGCCAGCAGCTTGTCGGGGACTAGCGGGAGTAGTGAGACCCAGTACTTC. It encodes CASSLSGTSGSSETQYF.

V usage is TRBV7-2 and J usage is TRBJ1-2; D not resolved. This CDR3 comprises 17 residues. The V end lost 1 base, the J end lost 4 bases, and 19 bases lay between the germline ends. CDR1 and CDR2 from the germline V gene are SGHTA and FQGNSA. CDR3 region: CASSLGSSQRDIYGYTF. In nucleotides, the CDR3 is TGTGCCAGCAGCTTAGGTTCATCGCAGCGAGATATCTATGGCTACACCTTC.

In its sample, this clone was seen once. The rearrangement links TRBV9 to TRBJ2-1; 9 bases match TRBD2. The CDR3 runs to 13 residues. The germline CDR1 and CDR2 sequences are SGDLS and YYNGEE. The DNA for the CDR3 is TGTGCGAGCGGGAGGCCCTCCTACAATGAGCAGTTCTTC. Protein: CASGRPSYNEQFF.

V is TRBV15 and J is TRBJ2-7; D is ambiguous. The CDR3 runs to 13 residues. V was trimmed by 5 bases and J by 0 bases, leaving 8 bases between them. Germline CDR1 is LNHNV and CDR2 is YYDKDF (reference sequence). The chain's CDR3 is CATSPTGSYEQYF. The CDR3 DNA is TGTGCCACCAGCCCAACGGGCTCCTACGAGCAGTACTTC.

The rearrangement links TRBV6-5 to TRBJ2-3; the D gene is possibly TRBD2 (5 bases). The V end was cut by 8 bases, the J end by 2 bases, with 11 bases between. This CDR3 is built from 13 residues. CDR1 is MNHEY and CDR2 is SVGAGI in the germline V gene. This CDR3 reads CASWASHTDTQYF. The CDR3 DNA follows: TGTGCCAGCTGGGCTAGCCACACAGATACGCAGTATTTT.

This chain joins TRBV11-3 and TRBJ1-1; no firm D call. Germline loops: CDR1 SGHNT, CDR2 YENEEA. V was shortened by 1 base and J by 0 bases, with 9 bases between the two germline ends. This CDR3 spans 15 amino acids. Here the CDR3 reads CASSLVRQLNTEAFF. The CDR3, as DNA: TGTGCCAGCAGCTTAGTTCGCCAGTTGAACACTGAAGCTTTCTTT.

This chain links TRBV4-1 with TRBJ1-6, with 8 nucleotides matching TRBD1. The V and J ends lost 2 bases and 6 bases, in that order; junction bases with no gene match: 6. This CDR3 is 16 amino acids long. Germline V gene lookup returns CDR1 MGHRA and CDR2 YSYEKL. The CDR3 spells CASSQPDRGFNSPLHF. The CDR3 DNA reads TGCGCCAGCAGCCAACCAGACAGGGGATTTAATTCACCCCTCCACTTT.

The rearrangement links TRBV29-1 to TRBJ2-3; D is unresolved. V was cut by 6 bases and J by 7 bases, with 14 bases left in between. The CDR3 has 12 amino acids. Germline loops: CDR1 SQVTM, CDR2 ANQGSEA. In DNA, the CDR3 is TGCAGCGTACAACTCAGGATGTATACGCAGTATTTT. It codes for CSVQLRMYTQYF.

V gene TRBV10-2 combines with J gene TRBJ2-1; D gene ambiguous. The CDR3 has 12 residues. Germline CDR1 and CDR2: WSHSY and SAAADI. V gave up 9 bases and J gave up 6 bases, with 12 bases separating them. CDR3 in amino acids: CARAYEVNEQFF. The CDR3 bases are TGCGCCAGAGCCTACGAGGTCAATGAGCAGTTCTTC.

The chain combines TRBV29-1 with TRBJ1-1; D is unresolved. The CDR3 sequence is 12 residues long. Trimming left V 4 bases short and J 2 bases short, with 8 bases between. Germline lookup yields CDR1 SQVTM and CDR2 ANQGSEA. The CDR3 bases are TGCAGCGTTGCCAGGCTTAACACTGAAGCTTTCTTT. Its protein is CSVARLNTEAFF.

This chain connects TRBV2 to TRBJ1-5; 8 bases fit TRBD1. J lost 8 bases, V lost 6 bases, and 6 bases had no gene match. The CDR3 sequence is 13 residues long. The germline CDR1 and CDR2 sequences are SNHLY and FYNNEI. The CDR3, as DNA: TGTGCCAGCAGGGGACAGGTCGGGGAGCCCCAGCATTTT. The encoded protein is CASRGQVGEPQHF.

The chain uses TRBV11-2 and TRBJ1-4, with a weak D call TRBD1 (6 bases). The V gene's germline CDR1 is SGHAT and CDR2 FQNNGV. Trimming cost V 5 bases and J 5 bases, with 15 bases left between them. The CDR3 contains 15 residues. The CDR3 DNA reads TGTGCCAGCAGCCCGAGGACAGACTCCAATGAAAAACTGTTTTTT. Translating it yields CASSPRTDSNEKLFF.

V gene TRBV5-5 combines with J gene TRBJ1-2; D is possibly TRBD1 (6 bases). Germline assignment: CDR1 SGHKS and CDR2 YYEKEE (reference sequence). V dropped 4 bases and J dropped 7 bases, with 8 bases sitting between them. The CDR3 totals 11 residues. This CDR3 reads CASSRGGGYTF. Here the CDR3 DNA reads TGTGCCAGCAGCCGAGGGGGTGGCTACACCTTC. Together with reference TRBV5-5 and TRBJ1-2, the CDR3 gives the full variable domain: DAGVTQSPTHLIKTRGQQVTLRCSPISGHKSVSWYQQVLGQGPQFIFQYYEKEERGRGNFPDRFSARQFPNYSSELNVNALLLGDSALYLCASSRGGGYTFGSGTRLTVV.

The CDR3 region is CASSVRGNQPQHF. The CDR3 DNA reads as TGTGCCAGCAGCGTCAGGGGGAATCAGCCCCAGCATTTT. The chain has TRBV7-2 and TRBJ1-5, with 7 bases lining up with TRBD1. Unmatched junction bases numbered 2, after V lost 5 bases and J lost 4 bases. Germline CDR1 and CDR2: SGHTA and FQGNSA. The CDR3 runs to 13 residues.

The V call is TRBV4-1, the J call TRBJ2-3; TRBD2 aligns across 10 bases. The CDR3 contains 19 residues. With 0 bases clipped from V and 0 bases from J, the junction kept 9 bases outside the gene matches. Looked up from germline, CDR1 is MGHRA and CDR2 is YSYEKL. The CDR3, as DNA: TGCGCCAGCAGCCAAGAGCCAGCTAGCGGGAGAGGCAGCACAGATACGCAGTATTTT. This gives the protein CASSQEPASGRGSTDTQYF.

This clone was found a few times. The chain links TRBV2 to TRBJ1-2; 9 bases align to TRBD1. J lost 2 bases, V lost 4 bases, and 5 bases had no gene match. The CDR3 spans 15 residues. Germline assignment: CDR1 SNHLY and CDR2 FYNNEI. CDR3 bases: TGTGCCAGCAGTGGTGGGACAGGGTGGAACTATGGCTACACCTTC. Its translation is CASSGGTGWNYGYTF.